This TCR beta chain was captured in a study of cytomegalovirus exposure and HLA in healthy donors. In this sample, this clone turned up a few times. The PCR ran on 60 Vbeta and 13 Jbeta primers. TCRdb's table, derived via immunoSEQ multiplex PCR, lists solely in-frame clones and lacks some. The data show almost 200,000 clones, 79% seen once. In germline, CDR1 is MNHEY, CDR2 SMNVEV (reference sequence). CDR3 length: 14 amino acids. V lost 6 bases and J lost 5; bases outside the gene matches: 9. This chain links TRBV27 with TRBJ2-7; 8 nucleotides agree with TRBD2. Material for sequencing was PBMCs. The clonotype originates from a male donor in good health and CMV-seropositive. The CDR3 DNA reads TGTGCCAGCAGACCGGTCGGGGGGGGCCACGAGCAGTACTTC. It is translated as CASRPVGGGHEQYF.